The TCR beta chain under discussion was sequenced for a study of blood T cell repertoires in COVID-19. In the study overall: The study drew acute and convalescent COVID-19 samples from the United States, Italy and Spain. PBMCs, B-cell-depleted T cells, or T cells were the source of the cDNA or gDNA that made up the material.

Per the original data handling: For nucleated cells, counts were estimated from reference gene primer amplification. Using immunoSEQ multiplex PCR, the repertoire was profiled, and TCRdb retains in-frame clones only, with some absent. That table gives V, J and clone size, and the DNA gave D and trimming. The repertoire consists of around 120,000 clones, with 90% occurring once and the leading ten covering under 4.5%. The V and J ends lost 6 bases and 1 base respectively, with 15 bases between them. CDR3 length: 15 residues. Germline CDR1 and CDR2: MNHEY and SVGAGI. The Seattle patients, enrolled during active infection, were followed longitudinally.

This chain uses TRBV6-5 with TRBJ2-5; TRBD2 might be the D (6 bases). The sequencing sample was made of peripheral blood. The source is a woman aged 55-75 years with COVID-19, enrolled during active disease. The CDR3 here is CASSLGGVRQETQYF. CDR3 nucleotides: TGTGCCAGCAGCCTCGGAGGGGTCCGCCAAGAGACCCAGTACTTC.